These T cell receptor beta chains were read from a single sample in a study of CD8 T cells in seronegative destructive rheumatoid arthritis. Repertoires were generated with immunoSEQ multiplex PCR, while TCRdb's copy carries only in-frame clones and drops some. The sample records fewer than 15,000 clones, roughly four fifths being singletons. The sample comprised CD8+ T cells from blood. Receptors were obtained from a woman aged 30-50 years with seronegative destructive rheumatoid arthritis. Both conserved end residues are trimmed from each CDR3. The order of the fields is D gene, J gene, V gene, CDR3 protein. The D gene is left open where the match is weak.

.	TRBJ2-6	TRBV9	ASSETGHPFPLSGANVLT
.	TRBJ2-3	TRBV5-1	ASSPGSFTDTQY
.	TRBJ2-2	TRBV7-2	ASSLSIGVAMETGELF
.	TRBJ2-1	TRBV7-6	ASSWTGSYNEQF
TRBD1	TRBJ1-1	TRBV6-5	ASSYGDRAGGTEAF
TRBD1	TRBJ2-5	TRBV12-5	ASAPSAGGSETQY
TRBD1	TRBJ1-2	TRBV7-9	ASSDTGGGGYT
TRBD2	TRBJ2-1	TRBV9	ASSAGGNEQF
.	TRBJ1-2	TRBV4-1	ASSQEKGSVYGYT
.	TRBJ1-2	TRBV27	ASSLSNTELHYYGYT
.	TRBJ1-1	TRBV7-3	ASRAEVLATEAF
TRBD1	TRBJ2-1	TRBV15	ATSSITGTGYNEQF
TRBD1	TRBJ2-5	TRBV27	ASSPRTGLETQY
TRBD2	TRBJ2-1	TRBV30	AWGSGGAGNEQF
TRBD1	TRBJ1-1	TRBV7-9	ASSSWQGANTEAF
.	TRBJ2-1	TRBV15	ATSRDWGRLPYNEQF
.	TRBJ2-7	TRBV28	ASRDPGTPEQY
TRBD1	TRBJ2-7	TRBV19	ASSIAGQGAIEQY
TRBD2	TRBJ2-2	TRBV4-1	ASSHPMALGTSGGAHTGELF
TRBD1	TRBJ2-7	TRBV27	ASSLAGTGFYEQY
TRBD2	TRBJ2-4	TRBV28	ASTSGAWDIQY
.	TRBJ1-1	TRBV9	ASSARQPGDTEAF
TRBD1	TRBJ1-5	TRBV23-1	ASSQSGGTGEVRQPQH
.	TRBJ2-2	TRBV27	ASSPLYFEKSGELF
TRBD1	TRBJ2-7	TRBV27	ASSVGTGGEQY